This T cell receptor (beta chain) was retrieved from a study of blood T cell repertoires in COVID-19. For the study at large: Material from acute and convalescent COVID-19 was sourced from the United States, Italy and Spain. Sources were T cells, B-cell-depleted T cells, or PBMCs; the material itself was cDNA or gDNA.

The assay was immunoSEQ multiplex PCR, and TCRdb's table has in-frame clones only and misses some. The data show more than 80,000 clones, with under 85% seen just once and 2% to 2.5% held by the top ten. V was clipped by 5 bases and J by 9 bases; unmatched bases: 4. Per the germline V gene, CDR1 is SGHAT and CDR2 is FQNNGV. The CDR3 totals 13 residues. The TCR sequence derives from a woman aged 70-85 years with acute or convalescent COVID-19. Sequenced: peripheral blood. This rearrangement joins TRBV11-2 to TRBJ1-6, with TRBD1 identical over 7 bases. CDR3 protein: CASSLRQGSPLHF. CDR3 DNA sequence: TGTGCCAGCAGCCTCCGACAGGGTTCACCCCTCCACTTT. The full variable domain, rest sourced from reference TRBV11-2 and TRBJ1-6, is EAGVAQSPRYKIIEKRQSVAFWCNPISGHATLYWYQQILGQGPKLLIQFQNNGVVDDSQLPKDRFSAERLKGVDSTLKIQPAKLEDSAVYLCASSLRQGSPLHFGNGTRLTVT.